This T cell receptor (beta chain) came from a study of PD-L1 blockade in urothelial cancer. As to this clone: What it binds is not known.

Findings of the study overall: Tumor-associated blood clones were expanded more by durable-benefit patients at 3 weeks.

Time point denoted: pretreatment peripheral blood. Urothelial carcinoma in patients was locally advanced or metastatic. Each PCR contained spiked-in synthetic TCR analog templates. Profiling relied on immunoSEQ multiplex PCR, and the TCRdb table lists in-frame clones only, not all of them. The sample includes about 130,000 clones, about 88% seen only once; the top ten take around 3.2%. This sequence was found in a man in his fifties or sixties with urothelial cancer. The sequencing here drew on PBMCs, taken around atezolizumab (anti-PD-L1) treatment.

CDR3 sequence: CASSLSGGVPNVLTF. The DNA of the CDR3 is TGCGCCAGCAGCTTGTCCGGAGGTGTTCCCAACGTCCTGACTTTC. This chain connects TRBV5-1 to TRBJ2-6, with a weak D call TRBD2 (5 bases). This CDR3 is 15 amino acids long. Germline V gives CDR1 SGHRS, CDR2 YFSETQ. The V gene lost 1 base and the J gene lost 8 bases, with 13 bases spanning the gap.